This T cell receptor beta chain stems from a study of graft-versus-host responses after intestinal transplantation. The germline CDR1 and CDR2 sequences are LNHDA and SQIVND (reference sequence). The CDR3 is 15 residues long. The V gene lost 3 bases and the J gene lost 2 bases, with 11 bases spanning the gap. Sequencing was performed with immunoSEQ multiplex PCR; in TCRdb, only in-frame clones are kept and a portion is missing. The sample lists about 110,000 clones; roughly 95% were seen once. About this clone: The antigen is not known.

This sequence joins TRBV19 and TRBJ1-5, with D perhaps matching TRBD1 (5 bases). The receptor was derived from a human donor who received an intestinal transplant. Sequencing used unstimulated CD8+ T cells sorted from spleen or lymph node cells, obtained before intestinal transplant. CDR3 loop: CASSMGDGGNQPQHF. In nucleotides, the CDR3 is TGTGCCAGTAGTATGGGGGATGGTGGCAATCAGCCCCAGCATTTT.